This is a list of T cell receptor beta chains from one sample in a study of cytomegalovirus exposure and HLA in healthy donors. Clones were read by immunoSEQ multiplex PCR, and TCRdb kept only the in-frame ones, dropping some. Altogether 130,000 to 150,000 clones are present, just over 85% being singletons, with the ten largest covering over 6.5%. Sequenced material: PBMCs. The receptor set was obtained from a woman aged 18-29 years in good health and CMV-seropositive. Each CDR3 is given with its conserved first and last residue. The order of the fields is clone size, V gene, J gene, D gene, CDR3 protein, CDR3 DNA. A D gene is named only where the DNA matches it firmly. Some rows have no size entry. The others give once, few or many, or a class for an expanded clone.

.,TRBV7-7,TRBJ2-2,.,CASSYTKPCRCPGTGELFF,TGTGCTAGCAGCTACACAAAACCGTGTCGGTGCCCGGGGACCGGGGAGCTGTTTTTT
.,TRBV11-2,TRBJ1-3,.,CASSLGTRLSGNTIYF,TGTGCCAGCAGCTTAGGCACAAGACTCTCTGGAAACACCATATATTTT
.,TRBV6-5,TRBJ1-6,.,CASSESGENSPLHF,TGTGCCAGCAGTGAATCAGGGGAGAATTCACCCCTCCACTTT
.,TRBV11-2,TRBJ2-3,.,CASSLDETSTDTQYF,TGTGCCAGCAGCCTAGATGAGACTAGCACAGATACGCAGTATTTT
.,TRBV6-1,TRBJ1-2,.,CASSVRGGRGYGYTF,TGTGCCAGCAGTGTTCGCGGGGGCAGGGGATATGGCTACACCTTC
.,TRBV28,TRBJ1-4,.,CASSLLNEKLFF,TGTGCCAGCAGTTTACTAAATGAAAAACTGTTTTTT
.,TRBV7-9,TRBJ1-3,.,CASSPRAASGNTIYF,TGTGCCAGCAGCCCGAGGGCAGCCTCTGGAAACACCATATATTTT
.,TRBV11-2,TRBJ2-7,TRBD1,CASSPFGTGFGEYEQYF,TGTGCCAGCAGCCCCTTCGGGACAGGGTTTGGCGAGTACGAGCAGTACTTC
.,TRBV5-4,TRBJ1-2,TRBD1,CASSSGQGQIYGYTF,TGTGCCAGCAGCTCCGGACAGGGGCAGATCTATGGCTACACCTTC
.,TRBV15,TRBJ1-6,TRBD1,CATSKRDSLNSPLHF,TGTGCCACCAGCAAAAGGGACAGCTTAAATTCACCCCTCCACTTT
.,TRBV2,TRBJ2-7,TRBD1,CASSRQGSGEQYF,TGTGCCAGCAGTCGACAGGGATCGGGCGAGCAGTACTTC
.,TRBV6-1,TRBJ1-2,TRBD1,CASSEWTGGSYGYTF,TGTGCCAGCAGTGAGTGGACAGGGGGAAGCTATGGCTACACCTTC
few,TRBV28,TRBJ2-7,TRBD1,CASRGGQATYEQYF,TGTGCCAGCAGGGGGGGACAGGCAACCTACGAGCAGTACTTC
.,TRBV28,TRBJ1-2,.,CASSLGQGGGYTF,TGTGCCAGCAGTTTGGGGCAGGGCGGTGGCTACACCTTC
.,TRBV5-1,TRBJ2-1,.,CASSLKTGSEQFF,TGCGCCAGCAGCCTAAAAACAGGGAGTGAGCAGTTCTTC
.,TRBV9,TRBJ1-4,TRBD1,CASSVGGGGDEKLFF,TGTGCCAGCAGCGTAGGCGGAGGGGGCGATGAAAAACTGTTTTTT
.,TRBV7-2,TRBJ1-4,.,CASSLEGAARGREKLFF,TGTGCCAGCAGCTTAGAGGGAGCGGCCAGGGGAAGGGAAAAACTGTTTTTT
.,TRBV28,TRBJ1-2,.,CAAKEGRDYGYTF,TGTGCCGCGAAGGAGGGACGTGACTATGGCTACACCTTC
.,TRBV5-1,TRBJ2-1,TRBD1,CASSRTGAGNNEQFF,TGCGCCAGCAGCCGGACAGGGGCGGGAAACAATGAGCAGTTCTTC
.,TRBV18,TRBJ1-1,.,CASSPGSPNTEAFF,TGTGCCAGCTCACCCGGTTCCCCGAACACTGAAGCTTTCTTT
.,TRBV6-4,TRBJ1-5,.,CASSAPGGTGNQPQHF,TGTGCCAGCAGTGCCCCGGGTGGAACGGGCAATCAGCCCCAGCATTTT
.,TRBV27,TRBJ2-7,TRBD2,CASTTSGSREQYF,TGTGCCAGTACGACTAGCGGGAGCCGCGAGCAGTACTTC
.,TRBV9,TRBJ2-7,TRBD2,CASSATGTSGRNEQYF,TGTGCCAGCAGCGCGACCGGGACTAGCGGGAGAAACGAGCAGTACTTC
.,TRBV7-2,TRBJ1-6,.,CASSLVTSNNSPLHF,TGTGCCAGCAGCTTAGTGACATCCAATAATTCACCCCTCCACTTT
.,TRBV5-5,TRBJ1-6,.,CASSFRGSYNSPLHF,TGTGCCAGCAGCTTTAGAGGGTCCTATAATTCACCCCTCCACTTT
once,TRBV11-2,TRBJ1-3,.,CASSLAVNLKTNSGNTIYF,TGTGCCAGCAGCTTAGCAGTAAACTTAAAAACTAACTCTGGAAACACCATATATTTT
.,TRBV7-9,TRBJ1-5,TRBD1,CASSLGGDSYYSNQPQHF,TGTGCCAGCAGCTTAGGGGGGGACAGCTACTATAGCAATCAGCCCCAGCATTTT